This T cell receptor (beta chain) comes out of a study of T cell changes during pregnancy in multiple sclerosis. The CDR3 extends over 15 amino acids. Germline loops: CDR1 LNHDA, CDR2 SQIVND (reference sequence). Trimming cost V 4 bases and J 3 bases; bases outside gene matches: 5. Repertoires were generated with immunoSEQ multiplex PCR, while TCRdb's copy carries only in-frame clones and drops some. Of roughly 110,000 clones in the sample, about 90% are singletons; the top ten hold approximately 1.5%. The chain recombines TRBV19 with TRBJ2-4; 8 nucleotides agree with TRBD2. The material sequenced was peripheral blood, taken before pregnancy. The receptor's source is a female donor with multiple sclerosis, enrolled in a pregnancy study. CDR3 in amino acids: CASSTSGGGKNIQYF. CDR3 bases: TGTGCCAGTAGTACTTCCGGGGGGGGCAAAAACATTCAGTACTTC.